The next 19 T cell receptor beta chains were all read from a single sample in a study of cytomegalovirus exposure and HLA in healthy donors. The study ran its PCR with 60 Vbeta and 13 Jbeta primers. Clones were sequenced by immunoSEQ multiplex PCR, and TCRdb holds only the in-frame ones, with some missing. Among about 220,000 clones listed, 60% to 80% were seen once. The sample taken for sequencing was PBMCs. These receptors were collected from a woman aged 25-40 years in good health and CMV-seronegative.

The V gene is TRBV5-1, the J gene TRBJ2-5, with 7 nucleotides matching TRBD2. This CDR3 is 12 amino acids long. The V gene end was trimmed by 3 bases and the J gene end by 9 bases; junction bases not matched to a gene: 5. Germline CDR1 and CDR2: SGHRS and YFSETQ. The CDR3 bases are TGCGCCAGCAGCTCCGGGGGGACGGCCCAGTACTTC. It yields the protein CASSSGGTAQYF.

The gene calls are TRBV6-6 and TRBJ2-7; TRBD2 matches at 8 bases. Germline CDR1 reads MNHNY; CDR2 reads SVGAGI (reference sequence). The trim removed 6 bases at V and 4 bases at J, leaving 11 bases unmatched. This CDR3 contains 15 residues. This CDR3 reads CASSPVAGPDYEQYF. The CDR3 DNA is TGTGCCAGCAGCCCGGTAGCGGGGCCAGATTACGAGCAGTACTTC.

The genes are TRBV7-9 and TRBJ1-5; D unclear. Trimming shortened V by 5 bases and J by 1 base, and 3 bases separated the two germline ends. CDR3 length equals 12 residues. The V gene's germline CDR1 is SEHNR and CDR2 FQNEAQ (reference sequence). The CDR3 sequence is CASSGSNQPQHF. The CDR3 DNA is TGTGCCAGCAGCGGCAGCAATCAGCCCCAGCATTTT.

The gene calls are TRBV5-6 and TRBJ1-2; TRBD1 matches 9 bases. The CDR3 runs to 16 residues. The V and J ends lost 8 bases and 2 bases, in that order; junction bases with no gene match: 13. CDR1 and CDR2 (germline): SGHDT, YYEEEE. CDR3 sequence: CARSNSQGALNYGYTF. In DNA form, the CDR3 reads TGTGCCAGGTCAAATTCACAGGGGGCCCTCAACTATGGCTACACCTTC.

The rearrangement uses TRBV19 and TRBJ2-1; 8 bases line up with TRBD2. This CDR3 is 15 amino acids long. V was pared by 7 bases and J by 4 bases, with 9 bases of the junction left unmatched. Germline V CDR1 and CDR2: LNHDA, SQIVND (reference sequence). The CDR3 nucleotides are TGTGCCAGTAAACTAAGCGGGAGTGGGTACAATGAGCAGTTCTTC. This sequence encodes CASKLSGSGYNEQFF.

The chain uses TRBV18 and TRBJ2-5, with 8 bases fitting TRBD1. V was pared by 3 bases and J by 5 bases, with 8 bases of the junction left unmatched. CDR1 is KGHSH and CDR2 is LQKENI in the germline V gene. The CDR3 has 15 residues. The CDR3 sequence is CASSPRQGAMETQYF. The DNA of the CDR3 is TGTGCCAGCTCACCCCGGCAGGGGGCTATGGAGACCCAGTACTTC.

The chain combines TRBV7-9 with TRBJ1-2; D is uncertain. Germline CDR1 reads SEHNR; CDR2 reads FQNEAQ (reference sequence). The CDR3 is 15 amino acids. Between the trimmed V and J ends, which lost 10 bases and 2 bases, there was a span of 20 bases. The CDR3 sequence: CATLTLEGGNYGYTF. CDR3 coding DNA: TGTGCCACCCTTACCCTGGAAGGAGGGAACTATGGCTACACCTTC. The whole variable domain, filled in from reference TRBV7-9 and TRBJ1-2, reads DTGVSQNPRHKITKRGQNVTFRCDPISEHNRLYWYRQTLGQGPEFLTYFQNEAQLEKSRLLSDRFSAERPKGSFSTLEIQRTEQGDSAMYLCATLTLEGGNYGYTFGSGTRLTVV.

V is TRBV27 and J is TRBJ1-1; D is ambiguous. CDR3 length: 14 residues. V was clipped by 0 bases and J by 2 bases, with 7 bases between them. Germline assignment: CDR1 MNHEY and CDR2 SMNVEV (reference sequence). The CDR3 here is CASSLSTENTEAFF. In DNA, the CDR3 is TGTGCCAGCAGTTTATCAACAGAAAACACTGAAGCTTTCTTT.

This rearrangement joins TRBV9 to TRBJ1-1; a possible D gene is TRBD1 (6 bases). The germline V and J ends were trimmed by 0 bases and 3 bases, with 12 bases remaining between them. The CDR3 totals 15 residues. CDR1 is SGDLS, CDR2 YYNGEE, per germline. The CDR3 DNA reads TGTGCCAGCAGCGTAGGTGGGGACACCTACACTGAAGCTTTCTTT. It specifies CASSVGGDTYTEAFF.

This chain joins TRBV27 and TRBJ2-7; D is possibly TRBD2 (5 bases). Looked up from germline, CDR1 is MNHEY and CDR2 is SMNVEV (reference sequence). V gave up 4 bases and J gave up 6 bases, with 10 bases separating them. The CDR3 sequence is 12 residues long. CDR3 in amino acids: CASSSPGVEQYF. In DNA form, the CDR3 reads TGTGCCAGCAGTTCCCCCGGGGTCGAGCAGTACTTC.

V usage is TRBV6-6 and J usage is TRBJ2-5, with 8 bases lining up with TRBD2. The DNA end lines up better with TRBJ2-7; the J call may be wrong. Germline V gene sequence: CDR1 MNHNY, CDR2 SVGAGI (reference sequence). The CDR3 sequence is 14 residues long. CDR3 in DNA: TGTGCCAGCAACATAGCGGGGTCTGCCTACGAGCAGTACTTC. The encoded protein is CASNIAGSAYEQYF.

This clone was picked up a small number of times. Here the CDR3 reads CASSYWSGNLQETQYF. CDR3 nucleotides: TGTGCCAGCAGTTACTGGAGCGGGAACCTCCAAGAGACCCAGTACTTC. This sequence joins TRBV6-5 and TRBJ2-5, with 7 nucleotides matching TRBD2. The V gene end was trimmed by 1 base and the J gene end by 1 base; junction bases not matched to a gene: 6. Looked up from germline, CDR1 is MNHEY and CDR2 is SVGAGI. The CDR3 is 16 amino acids.

The chain uses TRBV4-1 and TRBJ1-2; D is uncertain. Per the germline V gene, CDR1 is MGHRA and CDR2 is YSYEKL. Trimming left V 2 bases short and J 4 bases short, with 14 bases between. The CDR3 consists of 15 residues. CDR3 bases: TGCGCCAGCAGCCAAAGAACGAACTCCCTCTATGGCTACACCTTC. Encoded protein: CASSQRTNSLYGYTF.

The chain couples TRBV30 to TRBJ2-5, with TRBD2 matching over 8 bases. Germline CDR1 GTSNPN, CDR2 SVGIG (reference sequence). This CDR3 has 13 residues. The junction had 10 bases not matched to a gene; V was cut back by 7 bases and J by 6 bases. CDR3 in amino acids: CALEREPTKTQYF. The CDR3 bases are TGTGCCTTAGAGCGGGAGCCTACAAAGACCCAGTACTTC.

In its sample, this clone was seen a few times. The chain is built from TRBV4-1 and TRBJ1-1; weak D call: TRBD1 (6 bases). Deletions cut 4 bases from V and 4 bases from J, with 13 bases between. Germline loops: CDR1 MGHRA, CDR2 YSYEKL. CDR3 size: 14 residues. CDR3 in DNA: TGCGCCAGCAGCCCCTCAGGGGTCCGCACTGAAGCTTTCTTT. The encoded protein is CASSPSGVRTEAFF.

V is TRBV7-2 and J is TRBJ2-1; 7 bases agree with TRBD1. Trimming removed 5 bases from V and 7 bases from J; junction bases left unmatched: 20. Germline assignment: CDR1 SGHTA and CDR2 FQGNSA. This CDR3 has 18 residues. CDR3 in amino acids: CASSAHGTRTGVWNEQFF. CDR3 DNA: TGTGCCAGCAGCGCTCACGGGACCCGGACAGGAGTATGGAATGAGCAGTTCTTC.

The chain links TRBV19 to TRBJ1-1; D unresolved. The CDR3 has 14 residues. Between the trimmed V and J ends, which lost 5 bases and 4 bases, there was a span of 14 bases. CDR1 and CDR2 from the germline V gene are LNHDA and SQIVND (reference sequence). CDR3 amino acids: CASSSPGSSTEAFF. DNA of the CDR3: TGTGCCAGTAGTTCCCCGGGGTCGAGCACTGAAGCTTTCTTT.

J is TRBJ2-1 and V is TRBV5-1; TRBD2 agrees at 9 bases. The CDR3 is 14 residues long. With V trimmed by 0 bases and J by 7 bases, 2 bases remained unmatched. From germline, CDR1 is SGHRS and CDR2 YFSETQ. The CDR3 loop is CASSLASGTNEQFF. The DNA for the CDR3 is TGCGCCAGCAGCTTGGCTAGCGGGACTAATGAGCAGTTCTTC.

A few counts support this clone. V gene TRBV9 combines with J gene TRBJ2-3; 14 nucleotides align to TRBD2. V was pared by 0 bases and J by 0 bases, with 9 bases of the junction left unmatched. The V gene's germline CDR1 is SGDLS and CDR2 YYNGEE. The CDR3 contains 20 residues. CDR3 amino acids: CASSVGVGTSGGSSTDTQYF. The CDR3 nucleotides read TGTGCCAGCAGCGTAGGGGTGGGGACTAGCGGGGGAAGTAGCACAGATACGCAGTATTTT.